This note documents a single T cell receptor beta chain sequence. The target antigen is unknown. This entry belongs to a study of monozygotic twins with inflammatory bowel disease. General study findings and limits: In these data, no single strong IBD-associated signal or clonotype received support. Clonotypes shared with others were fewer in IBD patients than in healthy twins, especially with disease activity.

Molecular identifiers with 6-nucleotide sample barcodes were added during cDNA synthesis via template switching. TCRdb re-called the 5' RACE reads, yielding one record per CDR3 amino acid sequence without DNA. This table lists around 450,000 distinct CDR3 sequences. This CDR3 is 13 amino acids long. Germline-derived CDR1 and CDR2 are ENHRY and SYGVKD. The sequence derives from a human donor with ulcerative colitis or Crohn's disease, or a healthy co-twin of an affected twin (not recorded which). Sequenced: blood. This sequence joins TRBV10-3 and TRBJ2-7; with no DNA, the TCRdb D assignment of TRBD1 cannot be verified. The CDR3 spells CAIRGAANYEQYF.